The clone carrying this T cell receptor (beta chain) showed up just once. Participants came from about two dozen US areas, aged roughly 18 to 89 years. Clinical history reported by participants formed the basis on which cohorts were assigned. These data come from a study of blood T cell repertoires in COVID-19. Per the authors' pipeline: Amplification of reference gene primers provided the estimated nucleated cell counts. TCRdb's copy holds only in-frame clones and misses some; the assay was immunoSEQ multiplex PCR. The V and J calls and clone size were taken over from that table, and D and trimming were inferred from the DNA. The top ten hold 1.7% of the sample, which has some 270,000 clones, around 86% seen once. This CDR3 has 16 amino acids. Trimming took 3 bases from V and 0 from J, leaving 12 bases between them. The germline gives CDR1 MNHNS, CDR2 SASEGT.

This receptor was identified in a middle-aged woman who had recovered from COVID-19. The rearrangement uses TRBV6-1 and TRBJ1-3, with a tentative D call TRBD1 (6 bases). The sequenced sample was PBMCs or T cells enriched from blood (not recorded which). The CDR3 is CASSDPRTVSGNTIYF. CDR3 DNA sequence: TGTGCCAGCAGTGATCCCCGGACAGTCTCTGGAAACACCATATATTTT.